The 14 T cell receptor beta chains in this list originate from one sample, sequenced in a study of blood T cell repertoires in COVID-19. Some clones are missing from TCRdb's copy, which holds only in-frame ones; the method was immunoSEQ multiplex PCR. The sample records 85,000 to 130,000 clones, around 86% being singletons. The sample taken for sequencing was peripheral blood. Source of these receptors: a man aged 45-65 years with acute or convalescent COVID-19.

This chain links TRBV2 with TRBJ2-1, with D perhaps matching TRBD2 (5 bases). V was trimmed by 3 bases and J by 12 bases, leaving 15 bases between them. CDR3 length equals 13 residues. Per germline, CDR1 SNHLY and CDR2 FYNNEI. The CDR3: CASSDNEGLGQFF. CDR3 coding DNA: TGTGCCAGCAGTGATAATGAGGGCCTGGGGCAGTTCTTC.

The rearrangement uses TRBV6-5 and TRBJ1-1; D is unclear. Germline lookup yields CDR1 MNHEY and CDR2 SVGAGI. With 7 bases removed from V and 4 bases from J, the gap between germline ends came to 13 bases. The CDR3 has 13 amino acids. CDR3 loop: CASTKSGFTEAFF. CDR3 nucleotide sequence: TGTGCCAGCACCAAATCGGGATTCACTGAAGCTTTCTTT.

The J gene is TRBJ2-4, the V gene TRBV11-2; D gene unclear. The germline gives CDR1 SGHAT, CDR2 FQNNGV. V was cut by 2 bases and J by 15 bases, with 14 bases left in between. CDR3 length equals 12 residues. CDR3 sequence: CASSLKTAFRYF. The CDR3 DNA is TGTGCCAGCAGCTTAAAAACAGCCTTTAGGTACTTC.

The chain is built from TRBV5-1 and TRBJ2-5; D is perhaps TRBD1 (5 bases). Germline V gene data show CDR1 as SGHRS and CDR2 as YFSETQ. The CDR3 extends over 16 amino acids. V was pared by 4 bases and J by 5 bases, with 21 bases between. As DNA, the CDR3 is TGCGCCAGCAGCCCCGCCCTACAGGCAAGTTGGGAGACCCAGTACTTC. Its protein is CASSPALQASWETQYF.

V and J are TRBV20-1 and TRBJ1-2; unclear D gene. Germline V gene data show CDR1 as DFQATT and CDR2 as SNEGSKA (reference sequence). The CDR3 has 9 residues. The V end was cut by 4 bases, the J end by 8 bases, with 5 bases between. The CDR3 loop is CSANLGYTF. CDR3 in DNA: TGCAGTGCTAATCTCGGCTACACCTTC.

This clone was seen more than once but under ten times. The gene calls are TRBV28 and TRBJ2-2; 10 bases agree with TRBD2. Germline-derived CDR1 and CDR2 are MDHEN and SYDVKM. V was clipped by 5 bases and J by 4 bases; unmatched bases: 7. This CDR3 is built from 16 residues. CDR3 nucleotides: TGTGCCAGCAGTCCTCCTAGCGGGAGACTCACCGGGGAGCTGTTTTTT. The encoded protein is CASSPPSGRLTGELFF.

In DNA form, the CDR3 reads TGTGCCAGCAGCCCCCGGATAGCGGGAGTGGGAGAGACCCAGTACTTC. Its translation is CASSPRIAGVGETQYF. The chain joins TRBV7-6 to TRBJ2-5; 9 nucleotides align to TRBD2. The CDR3 loop spans 16 amino acids. V was clipped by 5 bases and J by 4 bases; unmatched bases: 11. Germline V gene sequence: CDR1 SGHVS, CDR2 FNYEAQ. The variable domain in full, with the rest retrieved from reference TRBV7-6 and TRBJ2-5, is GAGVSQSPRYKVTKRGQDVALRCDPISGHVSLYWYRQALGQGPEFLTYFNYEAQQDKSGLPNDRFSAERPEGSISTLTIQRTEQRDSAMYRCASSPRIAGVGETQYFGPGTRLLVL.

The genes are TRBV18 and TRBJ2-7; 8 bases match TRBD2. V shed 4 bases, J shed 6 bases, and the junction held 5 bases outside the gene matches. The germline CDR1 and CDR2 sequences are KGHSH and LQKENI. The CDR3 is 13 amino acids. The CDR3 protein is CASSRSGSGEQYF. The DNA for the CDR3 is TGTGCCAGCTCACGAAGCGGGAGCGGCGAGCAGTACTTC. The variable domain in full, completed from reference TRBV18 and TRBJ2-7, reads NAGVMQNPRHLVRRRGQEARLRCSPMKGHSHVYWYRQLPEEGLKFMVYLQKENIIDESGMPKERFSAEFPKEGPSILRIQQVVRGDSAAYFCASSRSGSGEQYFGPGTRLTVT.

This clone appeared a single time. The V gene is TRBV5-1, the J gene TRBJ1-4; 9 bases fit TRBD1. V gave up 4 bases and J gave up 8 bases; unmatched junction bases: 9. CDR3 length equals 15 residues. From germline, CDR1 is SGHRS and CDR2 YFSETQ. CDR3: CASSPNRGRGEKLFF. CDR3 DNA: TGCGCCAGCAGCCCCAACAGGGGGCGTGGGGAAAAACTGTTTTTT.

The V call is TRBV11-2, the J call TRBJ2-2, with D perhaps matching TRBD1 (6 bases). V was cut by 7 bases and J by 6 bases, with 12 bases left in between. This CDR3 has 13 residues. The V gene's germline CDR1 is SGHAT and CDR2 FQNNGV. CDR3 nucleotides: TGTGCCAGCAACCACAGGGCTTCCGGGGAGCTGTTTTTT. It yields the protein CASNHRASGELFF.

The DNA of the CDR3 is TGTGCCAGCAGCCAACGGGGCCGCGGGAGGGGCCAAGAGACCCAGTACTTC. Residues: CASSQRGRGRGQETQYF. The chain recombines TRBV7-8 with TRBJ2-5; TRBD2 aligns across 9 bases. CDR1 and CDR2 (germline): SGHVS, FQNEAQ. J gave up 1 base and V 5 bases, and 11 bases lay outside the gene matches. CDR3 size: 17 residues.

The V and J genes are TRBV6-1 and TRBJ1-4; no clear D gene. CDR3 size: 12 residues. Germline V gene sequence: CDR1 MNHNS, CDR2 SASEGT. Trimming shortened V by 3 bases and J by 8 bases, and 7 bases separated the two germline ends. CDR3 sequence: CASSDPQEKLFF. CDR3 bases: TGTGCCAGCAGTGACCCACAAGAAAAACTGTTTTTT.

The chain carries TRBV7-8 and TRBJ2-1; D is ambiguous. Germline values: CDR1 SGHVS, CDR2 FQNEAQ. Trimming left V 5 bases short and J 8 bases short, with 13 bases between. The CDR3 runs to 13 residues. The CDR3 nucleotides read TGTGCCAGCAGCCCGAACTACCGGGATGAGCAGTTCTTC. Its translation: CASSPNYRDEQFF. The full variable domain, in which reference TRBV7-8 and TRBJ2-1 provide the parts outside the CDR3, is GAGVSQSPRYKVAKRGQDVALRCDPISGHVSLFWYQQALGQGPEFLTYFQNEAQLDKSGLPSDRFFAERPEGSVSTLKIQRTQQEDSAVYLCASSPNYRDEQFFGPGTRLTVL.

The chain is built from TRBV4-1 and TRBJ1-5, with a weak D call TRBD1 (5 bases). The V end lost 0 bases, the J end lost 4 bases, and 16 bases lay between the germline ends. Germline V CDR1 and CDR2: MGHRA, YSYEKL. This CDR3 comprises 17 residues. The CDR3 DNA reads TGCGCCAGCAGCCAAGAGGTCCCTGGGGGGTCTAATCAGCCCCAGCATTTT. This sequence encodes CASSQEVPGGSNQPQHF.